These T cell receptor beta chains were read from a single sample in a study of CD8 T cells in ankylosing spondylitis. TCRdb itself ran the 5' RACE reads through MiXCR, one entry per CDR3 protein. In the table there are about 500,000 distinct CDR3 sequences, about 13% of which are singletons. The sequenced material came from blood, either unsorted or a sorted T cell fraction (not recorded which). The source of these receptors is a male donor with ankylosing spondylitis. CDR3s include the opening cysteine and the closing phenylalanine or tryptophan. The D gene is left open where the match is weak. Size values are once, few and many counts, or a class for expanded clones, and some rows have none.

v_gene: TRBV14
abundance: few
j_gene: TRBJ2-7
d_gene: NA
CDR3nt: TGTGCCAGCAGCCAAGATTTAGGCTACGAGCAGTACTTC
CDR3aa: CASSQDLGYEQYF

v_gene: TRBV5-1
abundance: NA
j_gene: TRBJ2-3
d_gene: TRBD1
CDR3nt: TGCGCCAGCAGCGCGGGACAGGGGAACACAGATACGCAGTATTTT
CDR3aa: CASSAGQGNTDTQYF

v_gene: TRBV20-1
abundance: few
j_gene: TRBJ2-5
d_gene: NA
CDR3nt: TGCAGTGCTAAGCGGATCGAAGAGACCCAGTACTTC
CDR3aa: CSAKRIEETQYF

v_gene: TRBV24-1
abundance: few
j_gene: TRBJ1-2
d_gene: TRBD1
CDR3nt: TGTGCCACCAGTGAATCCGGGACAGGGAACTATGGCTACACCTTC
CDR3aa: CATSESGTGNYGYTF

v_gene: TRBV5-6
abundance: few
j_gene: TRBJ2-7
d_gene: TRBD2
CDR3nt: TGTGCCAGCAGCTACGGACTAGCGGGGAACTACGAGCAGTACTTC
CDR3aa: CASSYGLAGNYEQYF

v_gene: TRBV6-1
abundance: NA
j_gene: TRBJ2-5
d_gene: TRBD1
CDR3nt: TGTGCCAGCAGATCAGACCTTTGGACAGGGATGGAAGAGACCCAGTACTTC
CDR3aa: CASRSDLWTGMEETQYF

v_gene: TRBV6-1
abundance: NA
j_gene: TRBJ2-1
d_gene: TRBD1
CDR3nt: TGTGCCAGCAGCCTGGGACAGATTTACAATGAGCAGTTCTTC
CDR3aa: CASSLGQIYNEQFF

v_gene: TRBV6-5
abundance: few
j_gene: TRBJ2-2
d_gene: NA
CDR3nt: TGTGCCAGCAGTTACAACTCTGTTCCCGGGGAGCTGTTTTTT
CDR3aa: CASSYNSVPGELFF

v_gene: TRBV10-3
abundance: many
j_gene: TRBJ2-1
d_gene: NA
CDR3nt: TGTGCCATCAGTGAATCATTAGCCCCCGGGGGCGATGAGCAGTTCTTC
CDR3aa: CAISESLAPGGDEQFF

v_gene: TRBV20-1
abundance: NA
j_gene: TRBJ2-3
d_gene: TRBD1
CDR3nt: TGCAGTGCTAGAGGAGGGGGCAGGGATACGCAGTATTTT
CDR3aa: CSARGGGRDTQYF

v_gene: TRBV20-1
abundance: many
j_gene: TRBJ2-5
d_gene: TRBD2
CDR3nt: TGCAGTGCTCGGACTAGCTCAGAGACCCAGTACTTC
CDR3aa: CSARTSSETQYF

v_gene: TRBV7-9
abundance: NA
j_gene: TRBJ2-1
d_gene: NA
CDR3nt: TGTGCCAGCAGAAGTCCGGACAATGAGCAGTTCTTC
CDR3aa: CASRSPDNEQFF

v_gene: TRBV25-1
abundance: few
j_gene: TRBJ2-3
d_gene: NA
CDR3nt: TGTGCCAGCAGTGGCGTTCAAGGAACGGGCACAGATACGCAGTATTTT
CDR3aa: CASSGVQGTGTDTQYF

v_gene: TRBV2
abundance: NA
j_gene: TRBJ1-1
d_gene: TRBD1
CDR3nt: TGTGCCAGCATGTTTTCAACAGGGGGCACTGAAGCTTTCTTT
CDR3aa: CASMFSTGGTEAFF

v_gene: TRBV15
abundance: NA
j_gene: TRBJ2-3
d_gene: TRBD2
CDR3nt: TGTGCCACCAGCAGAGATCGCCTAGCGGGAGGGGCAGATACGCAGTATTTT
CDR3aa: CATSRDRLAGGADTQYF

v_gene: TRBV10-2
abundance: many
j_gene: TRBJ1-4
d_gene: NA
CDR3nt: TGCGCCAGCATAGGATCAAGGACAGCAACTAATGAAAAACTGTTTTTT
CDR3aa: CASIGSRTATNEKLFF

v_gene: TRBV14
abundance: NA
j_gene: TRBJ2-6
d_gene: TRBD2
CDR3nt: TGTGCCAGCAGCGGCCTAGCGGGAGTTGGGGCCAACGTCCTGACTTTC
CDR3aa: CASSGLAGVGANVLTF

v_gene: TRBV20-1
abundance: NA
j_gene: TRBJ1-1
d_gene: NA
CDR3nt: TGCAGTGCTAGAGACTACACGGGGATAGCTTTCTTT
CDR3aa: CSARDYTGIAFF

v_gene: TRBV3-1
abundance: few
j_gene: TRBJ2-7
d_gene: NA
CDR3nt: TGTGCCAGCAGCCAACGGGGACCCCGTTCCTACGAGCAGTACTTC
CDR3aa: CASSQRGPRSYEQYF

v_gene: TRBV3-1
abundance: NA
j_gene: TRBJ1-1
d_gene: NA
CDR3nt: TGTGCCACCAGTACGGATTGGGGTTCTGAAGCTTTCTTT
CDR3aa: CATSTDWGSEAFF

v_gene: TRBV11-3
abundance: NA
j_gene: TRBJ2-1
d_gene: NA
CDR3nt: TGTGCCAGCAGCCCCTTTCTAGCTCCCAATGAGCAGTTCTTC
CDR3aa: CASSPFLAPNEQFF

v_gene: TRBV24-1
abundance: few
j_gene: TRBJ1-4
d_gene: TRBD1
CDR3nt: TGTGCCACCAGTGAAGGGACAGGAGATAATGAAAAACTGTTTTTT
CDR3aa: CATSEGTGDNEKLFF

v_gene: TRBV9
abundance: few
j_gene: TRBJ2-1
d_gene: NA
CDR3nt: TGTGCCAGCAGCGTCGTAAGCGCCGCCTACAATGAGCAGTTCTTC
CDR3aa: CASSVVSAAYNEQFF

v_gene: TRBV20-1
abundance: NA
j_gene: TRBJ1-2
d_gene: NA
CDR3nt: TGCAGTGCTAGGCCTCCCGGACAGTCTAACTATGGCTACACCTTC
CDR3aa: CSARPPGQSNYGYTF

v_gene: TRBV6-1
abundance: NA
j_gene: TRBJ2-1
d_gene: TRBD2
CDR3nt: TGTGCCAGCCAATCCCCGGGACTAGCCTGGAATGAGCAGTTCTTC
CDR3aa: CASQSPGLAWNEQFF

v_gene: TRBV3-1
abundance: NA
j_gene: TRBJ1-2
d_gene: NA
CDR3nt: TGTGCCAGCAGCCAAGATTTGGTGGGTCCGCCTGCCTATGGCTACACCTTC
CDR3aa: CASSQDLVGPPAYGYTF

v_gene: TRBV28
abundance: few
j_gene: TRBJ2-3
d_gene: NA
CDR3nt: TGTGCCAGCAGTTTGGAGGAAGATACGCAGTATTTT
CDR3aa: CASSLEEDTQYF

v_gene: TRBV7-9
abundance: NA
j_gene: TRBJ2-1
d_gene: NA
CDR3nt: TGTGCCAGCAGCTACCTTCTAGCTGGGCAAGAGTTCTTC
CDR3aa: CASSYLLAGQEFF

v_gene: TRBV20-1
abundance: once
j_gene: TRBJ2-3
d_gene: NA
CDR3nt: TGCAGTGCTAGACCGGGAGTTGTCACAGATACGCAGTATTTT
CDR3aa: CSARPGVVTDTQYF

v_gene: TRBV27
abundance: NA
j_gene: TRBJ2-3
d_gene: NA
CDR3nt: TGTGCCAGCACCTTCATATCGGGGCAACATACGCAGTATTTT
CDR3aa: CASTFISGQHTQYF

v_gene: TRBV2
abundance: NA
j_gene: TRBJ2-7
d_gene: TRBD1
CDR3nt: TGTGCCAGCGGGTGGGACAGCGCTATCGGGGAGCAGTACTTC
CDR3aa: CASGWDSAIGEQYF

v_gene: TRBV5-1
abundance: few
j_gene: TRBJ2-6
d_gene: NA
CDR3nt: TGCGCCAGCAAAAGTGACTCTGGGGCCAACGTCCTGACTTTC
CDR3aa: CASKSDSGANVLTF

v_gene: TRBV9
abundance: NA
j_gene: TRBJ2-5
d_gene: TRBD2
CDR3nt: TGTGCCAGCAGCGTAGGGGCTAGCGGCCAAGAGACCCAGTACTTC
CDR3aa: CASSVGASGQETQYF

v_gene: TRBV7-2
abundance: NA
j_gene: TRBJ2-1
d_gene: TRBD1
CDR3nt: TGTGCCAGCAGCCGACAGGGGTATGAGCAGTTCTTC
CDR3aa: CASSRQGYEQFF

v_gene: TRBV4-2
abundance: NA
j_gene: TRBJ2-2
d_gene: TRBD2
CDR3nt: TGTGCCAGCAGCCAAGTGGCGCGGGAGGGCTCCGGGGAGCTGTTTTTT
CDR3aa: CASSQVAREGSGELFF

v_gene: TRBV24-1
abundance: many
j_gene: TRBJ1-2
d_gene: NA
CDR3nt: TGTGCCACCAGTGAGTCGGGGTTTGATGGCTACACCTTC
CDR3aa: CATSESGFDGYTF

v_gene: TRBV11-2
abundance: NA
j_gene: TRBJ2-1
d_gene: TRBD2
CDR3nt: TGTGCCAGCAGCTTACTGCGGGAGAGCTCCTACAATGAGCAGTTCTTC
CDR3aa: CASSLLRESSYNEQFF

v_gene: TRBV28
abundance: few
j_gene: TRBJ1-5
d_gene: NA
CDR3nt: TGTGCCAGCAGTTTATTCGGGACGCGATCCTTTCAGCCCCAGCATTTT
CDR3aa: CASSLFGTRSFQPQHF

v_gene: TRBV4-1
abundance: NA
j_gene: TRBJ2-1
d_gene: NA
CDR3nt: TGCGCCAGCAGCCAAGATGACACTGGGTCCTACAATGAGCAGTTCTTC
CDR3aa: CASSQDDTGSYNEQFF

v_gene: TRBV3-1
abundance: NA
j_gene: TRBJ2-7
d_gene: TRBD2
CDR3nt: TGTGCCAGTTCGGGACTAGCGAAAAACTACGAGCAGTACTTC
CDR3aa: CASSGLAKNYEQYF

v_gene: TRBV6-1
abundance: few
j_gene: TRBJ2-1
d_gene: NA
CDR3nt: TGTGCCAGCAGTGAAGTAGGACAGCCGTACAATGAGCAGTTCTTC
CDR3aa: CASSEVGQPYNEQFF

v_gene: TRBV7-8
abundance: many
j_gene: TRBJ1-1
d_gene: TRBD1
CDR3nt: TGTGCCAGCAGCTCGGGACAGGTGAACACTGAAGCTTTCTTT
CDR3aa: CASSSGQVNTEAFF

v_gene: TRBV7-2
abundance: few
j_gene: TRBJ2-5
d_gene: TRBD2
CDR3nt: TGTGCCAGCGGCGACGGGCGGGGGGTGGCCCAGTACTTC
CDR3aa: CASGDGRGVAQYF

v_gene: TRBV25-1
abundance: few
j_gene: TRBJ2-3
d_gene: NA
CDR3nt: TGTGCCAGCAGTGAATATGGAAGGTCTAGCACAGATACGCAGTATTTT
CDR3aa: CASSEYGRSSTDTQYF

v_gene: TRBV3-1
abundance: NA
j_gene: TRBJ2-5
d_gene: NA
CDR3nt: TGTGCCAGCAGCCTCGATAGCAGGGGCCAGTACTTC
CDR3aa: CASSLDSRGQYF

v_gene: TRBV10-3
abundance: NA
j_gene: TRBJ2-5
d_gene: NA
CDR3nt: TGTGCCATCAGTGAGTCGTTGTTGGGCCGGGGGGAGACCCAGTACTTC
CDR3aa: CAISESLLGRGETQYF

v_gene: TRBV6-1
abundance: once
j_gene: TRBJ1-2
d_gene: NA
CDR3nt: TGTGCCAGCAGAGTACAGGGCGCCTATGGCTACACCTTC
CDR3aa: CASRVQGAYGYTF

v_gene: TRBV5-1
abundance: many
j_gene: TRBJ1-2
d_gene: NA
CDR3nt: TGCGCCAGCAGCTGGACGGGGGGGCGGATTGCGGGCTACACCTTC
CDR3aa: CASSWTGGRIAGYTF

v_gene: TRBV29-1
abundance: NA
j_gene: TRBJ1-4
d_gene: TRBD1
CDR3nt: TGCAGCGTTCAGGGGGCCACTAATGAAAAACTGTTTTTT
CDR3aa: CSVQGATNEKLFF

v_gene: TRBV27
abundance: many
j_gene: TRBJ2-1
d_gene: NA
CDR3nt: TGTGCCAGCAGTTTTCCCGACAATGAGCAGTTCTTC
CDR3aa: CASSFPDNEQFF

v_gene: TRBV5-1
abundance: NA
j_gene: TRBJ1-4
d_gene: TRBD1
CDR3nt: TGCGCCAGCAGCGAGGGGGCAAGGGAAAAACTGTTTTTT
CDR3aa: CASSEGAREKLFF